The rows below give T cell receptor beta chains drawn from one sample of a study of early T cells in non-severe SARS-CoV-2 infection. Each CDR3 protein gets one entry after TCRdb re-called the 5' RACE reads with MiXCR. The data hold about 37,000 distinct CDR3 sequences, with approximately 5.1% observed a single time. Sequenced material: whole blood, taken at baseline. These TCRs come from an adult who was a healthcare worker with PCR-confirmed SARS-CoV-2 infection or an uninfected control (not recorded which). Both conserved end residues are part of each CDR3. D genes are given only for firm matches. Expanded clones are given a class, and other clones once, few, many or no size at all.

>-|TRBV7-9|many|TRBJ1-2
CASSFRGESDYGYTF
TGTGCCAGCAGCTTCAGGGGCGAATCAGACTATGGCTACACCTTC
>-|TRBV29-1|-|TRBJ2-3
CSAYTDTQYF
TGCAGCGCTTACACAGATACGCAGTATTTT
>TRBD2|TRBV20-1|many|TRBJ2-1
CSASYIAGLTNEQFF
TGCAGTGCTAGTTACATTGCGGGACTAACAAATGAGCAGTTCTTC
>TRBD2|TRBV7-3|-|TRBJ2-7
CASSLMGTSGGEQYF
TGTGCCAGCAGCTTAATGGGGACTAGCGGGGGCGAGCAGTACTTC
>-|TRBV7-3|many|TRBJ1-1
CASSSDGNTEAFF
TGTGCCAGCAGCTCGGACGGAAACACTGAAGCTTTCTTT
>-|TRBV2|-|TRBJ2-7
CASSARRGLRETYEQYF
TGTGCCAGCAGTGCTAGACGCGGGCTCCGTGAGACCTACGAGCAGTACTTC
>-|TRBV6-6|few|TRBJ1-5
CASSYVGQPQHF
TGTGCCAGCAGTTACGTGGGACAGCCCCAGCATTTT
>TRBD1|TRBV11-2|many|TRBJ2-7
CASSLRTGSYEQYF
TGTGCCAGCAGCCTACGGACAGGGAGCTACGAGCAGTACTTC
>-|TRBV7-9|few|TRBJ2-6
CASSLPGETSGANVLTF
TGTGCCAGCAGCTTACCAGGGGAGACTTCTGGGGCCAACGTCCTGACTTTC
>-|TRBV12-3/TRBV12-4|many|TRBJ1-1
CASRIQGGAEAFF
TGTGCCAGCAGGATACAGGGAGGCGCTGAAGCTTTCTTT
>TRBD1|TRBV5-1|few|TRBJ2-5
CASSLGFISGQQETQYF
TGCGCCAGCAGCTTGGGGTTTATATCGGGACAGCAAGAGACCCAGTACTTC
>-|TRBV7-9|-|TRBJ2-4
CASSPERDSPDLTF
TGTGCCAGCAGCCCAGAGAGAGACAGTCCGGATCTCACCTTC
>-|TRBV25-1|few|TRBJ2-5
CASTRGGETQYF
TGTGCCAGCACGCGTGGAGGAGAGACCCAGTACTTC
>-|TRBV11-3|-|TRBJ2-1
CASSFPGVGEQFF
TGTGCCAGCAGCTTTCCGGGAGTGGGTGAGCAGTTCTTC
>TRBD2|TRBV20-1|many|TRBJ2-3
CSARFERGNTDTQYF
TGCAGTGCTAGATTCGAGCGGGGGAACACAGATACGCAGTATTTT
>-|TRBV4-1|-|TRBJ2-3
CASSQEPSTDTQYF
TGCGCCAGCAGCCAAGAGCCTAGCACAGATACGCAGTATTTT
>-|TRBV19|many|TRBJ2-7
CASSMGASGYEQYF
TGTGCCAGTAGTATGGGCGCGTCAGGCTACGAGCAGTACTTC
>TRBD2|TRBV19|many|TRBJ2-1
CASKTASGRALDEQFF
TGTGCCAGTAAAACCGCTAGCGGGAGGGCCCTCGATGAGCAGTTCTTC
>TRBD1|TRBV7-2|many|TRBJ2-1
CASSYPDRDNEQFF
TGTGCCAGCAGCTACCCGGACAGGGACAATGAGCAGTTCTTC
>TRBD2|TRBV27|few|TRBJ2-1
CASSLSSGANEQFF
TGTGCCAGCAGTTTATCCAGCGGGGCCAATGAGCAGTTCTTC
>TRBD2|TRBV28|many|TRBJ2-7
CASRGTREFYEQYF
TGTGCCAGCAGGGGGACTAGAGAGTTCTACGAGCAGTACTTC
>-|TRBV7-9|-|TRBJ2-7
CASSAGIQGGEQYF
TGTGCCAGCAGCGCCGGGATCCAGGGTGGCGAGCAGTACTTC
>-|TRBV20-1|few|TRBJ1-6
CSARDPPYSPLHF
TGCAGTGCTAGAGATCCCCCGTATTCACCCCTCCACTTT
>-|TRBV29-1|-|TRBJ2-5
CSVTRSTRETQYF
TGCAGCGTTACCCGGAGCACCCGAGAGACCCAGTACTTC
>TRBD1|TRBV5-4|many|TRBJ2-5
CASSAGQAQMETQYF
TGTGCCAGCAGCGCGGGACAGGCACAGATGGAGACCCAGTACTTC
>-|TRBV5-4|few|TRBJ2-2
CASSQGGLNTGELFF
TGTGCCAGCAGCCAAGGTGGACTTAACACCGGGGAGCTGTTTTTT
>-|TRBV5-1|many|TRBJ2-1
CASSPGPSDYYYNEQFF
TGCGCCAGCAGCCCGGGACCGTCGGATTATTACTACAATGAGCAGTTCTTC
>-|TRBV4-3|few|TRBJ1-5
CASSQDYGQPQHF
TGCGCCAGCAGCCAAGATTATGGTCAGCCCCAGCATTTT
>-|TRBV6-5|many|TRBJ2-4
CASSYQYSQNIQYF
TGTGCCAGCAGTTACCAGTACTCCCAAAACATTCAGTACTTC
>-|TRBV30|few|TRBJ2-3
CAWRTRVPSTDTQYF
TGTGCCTGGAGAACCAGGGTACCTAGCACAGATACGCAGTATTTT
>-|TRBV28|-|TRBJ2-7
CASMGTSKSRYF
TGTGCCAGTATGGGGACATCAAAAAGTCGGTACTTC
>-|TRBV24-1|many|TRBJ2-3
CATSDYSKLTDTQYF
TGTGCCACCAGTGATTACTCGAAGCTTACGGATACGCAGTATTTT
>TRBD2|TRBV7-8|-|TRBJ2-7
CASSPHGLAGWYEQYF
TGTGCCAGCAGCCCACACGGACTAGCGGGTTGGTACGAGCAGTACTTC
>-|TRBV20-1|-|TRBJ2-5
CSVKGGQETQYF
TGCAGTGTCAAAGGAGGCCAAGAGACCCAGTACTTC
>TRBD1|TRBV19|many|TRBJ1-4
CASSFPGQRNEKLFF
TGTGCCAGTAGTTTTCCGGGACAGAGAAATGAAAAACTGTTTTTT
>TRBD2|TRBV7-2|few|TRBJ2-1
CASSLVLAGAGEQFF
TGTGCCAGCAGCTTAGTACTAGCGGGAGCGGGTGAGCAGTTCTTC
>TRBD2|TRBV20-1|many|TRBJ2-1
CSAHRAGASYNEQFF
TGCAGTGCCCACCGAGCGGGGGCTTCCTACAATGAGCAGTTCTTC
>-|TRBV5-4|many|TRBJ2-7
CASSWGAGRTYEQYF
TGTGCCAGCAGCTGGGGAGCGGGCCGGACCTACGAGCAGTACTTC
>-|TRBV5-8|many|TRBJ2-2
CASSFRSGVSAGELFF
TGTGCCAGCAGCTTTCGAAGTGGGGTCTCTGCCGGGGAGCTGTTTTTT
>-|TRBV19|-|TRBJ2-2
CASSIRLTSNTGELFF
TGTGCCAGTAGTATACGGCTAACCTCGAACACCGGGGAGCTGTTTTTT
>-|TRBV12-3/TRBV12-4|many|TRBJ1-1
CASTLRVGVNTEAFF
TGTGCCAGCACCCTCCGCGTCGGGGTGAACACTGAAGCTTTCTTT
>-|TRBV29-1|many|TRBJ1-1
CSVVQGGGTEAFF
TGCAGCGTCGTACAGGGCGGGGGCACTGAAGCTTTCTTT
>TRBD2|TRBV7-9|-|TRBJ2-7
CASSSPGLAYEQYF
TGTGCCAGCAGCTCACCGGGACTAGCCTACGAGCAGTACTTC
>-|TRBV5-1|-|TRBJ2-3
CASSFLSRTFTDTQYF
TGCGCCAGCAGCTTTTTGTCCCGAACCTTCACAGATACGCAGTATTTT
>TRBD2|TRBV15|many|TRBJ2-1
CATSRELAGFYNEQFF
TGTGCCACCAGCAGAGAACTAGCGGGTTTCTACAATGAGCAGTTCTTC
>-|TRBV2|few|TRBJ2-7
CASREGTPYEQYF
TGTGCCAGCAGAGAGGGTACCCCCTACGAGCAGTACTTC
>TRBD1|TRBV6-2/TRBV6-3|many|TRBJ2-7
CASSQHRGSLTYEQYF
TGTGCCAGCAGCCAACACAGGGGGTCACTGACCTACGAGCAGTACTTC